What follows are 21 T cell receptor beta chains derived from one specimen sequenced in a study of CD8 T cell repertoires and HIV-1 epitope variants. These receptors lack a known antigen. Sequencing was performed with immunoSEQ multiplex PCR; in TCRdb, only in-frame clones are kept and a portion is missing. The data hold approximately 5,300 clones, with more than 65% observed a single time. The sequenced sample consisted of cultured CD8+ T cells derived from PBMCs. The receptors derive from a male donor with HIV.

The J gene is TRBJ2-5, the V gene TRBV5-1, with unresolved D. The V end lost 0 bases, the J end lost 1 base, and 7 bases lay between the germline ends. Germline V gene data show CDR1 as SGHRS and CDR2 as YFSETQ. The CDR3 loop spans 14 amino acids. The CDR3, as DNA: TGCGCCAGCAGCTTGGTACCTAGCCAAGAGACCCAGTACTTC. Its protein product is CASSLVPSQETQYF.

This clone was seen a few times. The chain recombines TRBV5-6 with TRBJ1-2, with 7 bases that match TRBD1. Looked up from germline, CDR1 is SGHDT and CDR2 is YYEEEE. The J segment lost 8 bases and the V segment lost 4 bases, leaving 11 bases of the junction unmatched. The CDR3 is 14 residues long. The CDR3 spells CASSPSTGSSGYTF. The CDR3 region has the DNA TGTGCCAGCAGCCCGTCGACAGGGTCGAGCGGCTACACCTTC.

This chain uses TRBV23-1 with TRBJ2-1; D is undetermined. TRBV23-1 is an open reading frame whose function is uncertain. The CDR3 extends over 15 amino acids. Between the trimmed V and J ends, which lost 0 bases and 2 bases, there was a span of 8 bases. The CDR3 coding sequence is TGCGCCAGCAGTCAATCGACGTCGACCTACAATGAGCAGTTCTTC. This encodes CASSQSTSTYNEQFF.

This clone appeared a few times. This chain joins TRBV9 and TRBJ2-1, with 8 bases fitting TRBD1. CDR3 length: 17 residues. J lost 9 bases, V lost 2 bases, and 16 bases had no gene match. Germline V gives CDR1 SGDLS, CDR2 YYNGEE. The CDR3 DNA reads TGTGCCAGCAGCGTCTCCCCAGGGGGCCCTCGGCCACCTGAGCAGTTCTTC. Protein: CASSVSPGGPRPPEQFF.

The chain carries TRBV30 and TRBJ2-7; perhaps D is TRBD1 or TRBD2 (6 bases each). Trimming pared 3 bases from V and 6 bases from J, leaving 15 bases between. There are 13 residues in the CDR3. Germline V CDR1 and CDR2: GTSNPN, SVGIG (reference sequence). The CDR3 region has the DNA TGTGCCTGGAGAGAGGGGGGCAACTTCGAGCAGTACTTC. Amino acids: CAWREGGNFEQYF.

This chain connects TRBV6-5 to TRBJ2-2; 8 nucleotides align to TRBD2. Germline lookup yields CDR1 MNHEY and CDR2 SVGAGI. V was clipped by 0 bases and J by 1 base; unmatched bases: 1. The CDR3 runs to 16 residues. In DNA form, the CDR3 reads TGTGCCAGCAGTTACTCGGCGGGGGGGAACACCGGGGAGCTGTTTTTT. Translation: CASSYSAGGNTGELFF.

The chain joins TRBV6-5 to TRBJ1-4, with TRBD1 as a possible D gene (6 bases). CDR1 is MNHEY, CDR2 SVGAGI, per germline. V shed 3 bases and J shed 8 bases, with 13 bases lying between them. The CDR3 spans 14 residues. The CDR3 is CASSYTGYEEKLFF. In DNA, the CDR3 is TGTGCCAGCAGTTATACAGGGTATGAGGAAAAACTGTTTTTT.

The chain combines TRBV6-6 with TRBJ2-1; D is uncertain. CDR1 MNHNY and CDR2 SVGAGI come from the germline V gene (reference sequence). The CDR3 covers 16 residues. The V gene lost 3 bases and the J gene lost 3 bases, with 15 bases spanning the gap. The chain's CDR3 is CASSYVTGLIYNEQFF. Written as DNA, the CDR3 is TGTGCCAGCAGTTATGTAACCGGGTTAATCTACAATGAGCAGTTCTTC.

V gene TRBV27 combines with J gene TRBJ2-1; 9 positions match TRBD2. The V gene end was trimmed by 7 bases and the J gene end by 2 bases; junction bases not matched to a gene: 6. This CDR3 has 15 amino acids. Germline values: CDR1 MNHEY, CDR2 SMNVEV (reference sequence). Here the CDR3 reads CASNPGGGAYNEQFF. CDR3 sequence (DNA): TGTGCCAGCAACCCCGGCGGGGGGGCCTACAATGAGCAGTTCTTC.

The chain employs TRBV9 and TRBJ2-1; D unclear. CDR3 length: 14 residues. Germline lookup yields CDR1 SGDLS and CDR2 YYNGEE. Trimming took off 0 bases at V and 7 bases at J, with 11 bases between the two ends. CDR3 amino acids: CASSVGLGFNEQFF. DNA of the CDR3: TGTGCCAGCAGCGTAGGTTTGGGGTTTAATGAGCAGTTCTTC.

The rearrangement joins TRBV2 to TRBJ2-2; TRBD2 aligns across 11 bases. Germline CDR1 and CDR2: SNHLY and FYNNEI. The V and J ends lost 10 bases and 4 bases, in that order; junction bases with no gene match: 11. CDR3 size: 16 residues. The DNA for the CDR3 is TGTGCCACAAACCCTCCGGGACTAGCGGTCACCGGGGAGCTGTTTTTT. The encoded protein is CATNPPGLAVTGELFF. Complete variable domain (other parts from reference TRBV2 and TRBJ2-2): EPEVTQTPSHQVTQMGQEVILRCVPISNHLYFYWYRQILGQKVEFLVSFYNNEISEKSEIFDDQFSVERPDGSNFTLKIRSTKLEDSAMYFCATNPPGLAVTGELFFGEGSRLTVL.

CDR3 region: CASSDPRLATGILFF. CDR3 in DNA: TGTGCCAGCAGTGATCCTCGCCTGGCGACAGGGATACTGTTTTTT. The V and J genes are TRBV6-1 and TRBJ1-4, with TRBD1 matching 7 bases. Germline values: CDR1 MNHNS, CDR2 SASEGT. The CDR3 loop spans 15 amino acids. The V and J ends lost 3 bases and 13 bases, in that order; junction bases with no gene match: 14.

This clone was seen a handful of times. The gene calls are TRBV19 and TRBJ2-7; D gene uncertain. Looked up from germline, CDR1 is LNHDA and CDR2 is SQIVND (reference sequence). Trimming removed 4 bases at V and 1 base at J, with 8 bases between. There are 13 residues in the CDR3. CDR3 bases: TGTGCCAGTAGTACCTCGATTTCCTACGAGCAGTACTTC. Translating it yields CASSTSISYEQYF.

This clone was seen a handful of times. The chain's CDR3 is CASSLDPGRIYEQYF. The DNA for the CDR3 is TGTGCCAGCAGCTTAGACCCGGGACGGATCTACGAGCAGTACTTC. The rearrangement joins TRBV7-6 to TRBJ2-7; the D call may be TRBD1 or TRBD2 (5 bases each). Per the germline V gene, CDR1 is SGHVS and CDR2 is FNYEAQ. V was shortened by 1 base and J by 3 bases, with 13 bases between the two germline ends. The CDR3 covers 15 residues.

This clone showed up just once. This chain uses TRBV19 with TRBJ2-7; D gene unclear. The germline CDR1 and CDR2 sequences are LNHDA and SQIVND (reference sequence). The CDR3 loop spans 12 amino acids. V was trimmed by 1 base and J by 3 bases, leaving 4 bases between them. The DNA for the CDR3 is TGTGCCAGTAGTATAGGGGGCTACGAGCAGTACTTC. Amino acid sequence: CASSIGGYEQYF. The full variable domain, with the rest looked up from reference TRBV19 and TRBJ2-7, is DGGITQSPKYLFRKEGQNVTLSCEQNLNHDAMYWYRQDPGQGLRLIYYSQIVNDFQKGDIAEGYSVSREKKESFPLTVTSAQKNPTAFYLCASSIGGYEQYFGPGTRLTVT.

This chain links TRBV6-4 with TRBJ2-2; D uncertain. The V gene lost 3 bases and the J gene lost 1 base, with 6 bases spanning the gap. Germline V gene lookup returns CDR1 MRHNA and CDR2 SNTAGT. The CDR3 is 14 residues long. CDR3 loop: CASSERLNTGELFF. CDR3 DNA: TGTGCCAGCAGTGAGAGGTTGAACACCGGGGAGCTGTTTTTT.

This clone is labeled as medium-sized. V usage is TRBV27 and J usage is TRBJ2-7, with TRBD2 matching 11 bases. Germline CDR1 MNHEY, CDR2 SMNVEV (reference sequence). This CDR3 spans 17 amino acids. Germline trimming cut 6 bases from V and 0 bases from J; bases unmatched to any gene: 10. The CDR3 bases are TGTGCCAGCAGCCCCATCTCTACTAGCGGGAGCTCCTACGAGCAGTACTTC. Encoded protein: CASSPISTSGSSYEQYF.

The chain carries TRBV19 and TRBJ1-5, with D perhaps matching TRBD1 (5 bases). The V gene's germline CDR1 is LNHDA and CDR2 SQIVND (reference sequence). The CDR3 spans 12 residues. V gave up 5 bases and J gave up 9 bases, with 11 bases separating them. The CDR3 nucleotides are TGTGCCAGTAGTCCCCCTAGGGGGCCCCAGCATTTT. This translates into CASSPPRGPQHF.

V is TRBV19 and J is TRBJ1-1, with a tentative D call TRBD1 (6 bases). CDR3 length: 13 residues. V was clipped by 4 bases and J by 3 bases, with 9 bases between them. CDR1 LNHDA and CDR2 SQIVND come from the germline V gene (reference sequence). CDR3 in DNA: TGTGCCAGTAGTAACAGGGAGGACACTGAAGCTTTCTTT. It yields the protein CASSNREDTEAFF.

This clone showed up just a few times. The gene calls are TRBV7-8 and TRBJ2-6; the D is unclear. Germline V gene data show CDR1 as SGHVS and CDR2 as FQNEAQ. V was shortened by 2 bases and J by 4 bases, with 6 bases between the two germline ends. CDR3 length: 14 amino acids. CDR3 nucleotide sequence: TGTGCCAGCAGCTTAAGCCCAGGGGCCAACGTCCTGACTTTC. This translates into CASSLSPGANVLTF.

The chain recombines TRBV27 with TRBJ2-5, with unresolved D. The J call is doubtful: the DNA matches TRBJ2-7 better. Germline CDR1 is MNHEY and CDR2 is SMNVEV (reference sequence). The CDR3 runs to 11 residues. Written as DNA, the CDR3 is TGTGCCAGCAGTTTGGGGTACGAGCAGTACTTC. Its protein product is CASSLGYEQYF.